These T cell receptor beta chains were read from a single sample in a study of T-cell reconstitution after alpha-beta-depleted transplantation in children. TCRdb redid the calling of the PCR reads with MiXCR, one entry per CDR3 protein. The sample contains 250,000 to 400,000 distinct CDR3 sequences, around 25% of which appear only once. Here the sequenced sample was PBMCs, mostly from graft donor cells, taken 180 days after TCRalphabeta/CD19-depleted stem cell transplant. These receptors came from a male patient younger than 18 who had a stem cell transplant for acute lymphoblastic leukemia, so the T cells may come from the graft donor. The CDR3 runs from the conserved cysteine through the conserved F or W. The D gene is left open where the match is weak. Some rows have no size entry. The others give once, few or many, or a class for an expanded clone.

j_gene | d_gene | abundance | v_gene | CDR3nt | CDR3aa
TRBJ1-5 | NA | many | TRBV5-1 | TGCGCCAGCAGCTTGGGTCGGAATCAGCCCCAGCATTTT | CASSLGRNQPQHF
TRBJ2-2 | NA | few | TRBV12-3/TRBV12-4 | TGTGCCAGCAGTTTAAGTGGGGCTAGGGCCCGGGACCTGTTTTTT | CASSLSGARARDLFF
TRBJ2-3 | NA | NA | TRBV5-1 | TGCGCCAGCAGCCGAGGGGGGAGGGATACGCAGTATTTT | CASSRGGRDTQYF
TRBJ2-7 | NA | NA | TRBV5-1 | TGCGCCAGCAGCTTGGCCGGGGTCCCCGCCTACGAGCAGTACTTC | CASSLAGVPAYEQYF
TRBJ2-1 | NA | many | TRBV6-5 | TGTGCCAGCAGTTACGTGGGAGGAGTTTATGAGCAGTTCTTC | CASSYVGGVYEQFF
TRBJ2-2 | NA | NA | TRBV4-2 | TGTGCCAGCAGCCCTGGGTCCTCCGGAAATACCGGGGAGCTGTTTTTT | CASSPGSSGNTGELFF
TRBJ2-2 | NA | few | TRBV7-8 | TGTGCCAGCAGCTTAATGGCGGGTACTACCGGGGAGCTGTTTTTT | CASSLMAGTTGELFF
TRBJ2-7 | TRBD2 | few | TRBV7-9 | TGTGCCAGCAGCTTCGGAGGACTAGCGGCGGAGCAGTACTTC | CASSFGGLAAEQYF
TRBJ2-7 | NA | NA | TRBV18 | TGTGCCAGCTCTTCCCCAAGGTCACTCCAGGGGCGAATTTCCAGCATACTCTCCTACGAGCAGTACTTC | CASSSPRSLQGRISSILSYEQYF
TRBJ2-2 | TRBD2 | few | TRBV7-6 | TGTGCCAGCAGGGCTATAGCGGGGAGGAACACCGGGGAGCTGTTTTTT | CASRAIAGRNTGELFF
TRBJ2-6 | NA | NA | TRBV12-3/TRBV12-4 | TGTGCCAGCAGTCCCTCCGGGACACGGCTACTTTTTTCTGGGGCCAACGTCCTGACTTTC | CASSPSGTRLLFSGANVLTF
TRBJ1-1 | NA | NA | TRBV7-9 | TGTGCCAGCAGCTTTGTGGCAGGGGAGGCTTTCTTT | CASSFVAGEAFF
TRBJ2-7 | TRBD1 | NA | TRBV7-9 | TGTGCCAGCTCGGGACAGGGGGTCCACGAGCAGTACTTC | CASSGQGVHEQYF
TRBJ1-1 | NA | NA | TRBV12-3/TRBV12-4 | TGTGCCAGCAGTTTATTAGGGCAGGCCGGGACTGAAGCTTTCTTT | CASSLLGQAGTEAFF
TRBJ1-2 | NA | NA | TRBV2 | TGTGCCAGCAGTGTAAAACGGATTAACTATGGCTACACCTTC | CASSVKRINYGYTF
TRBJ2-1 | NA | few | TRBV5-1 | TGCGCCAGCAGCTTGGACGTCAAACCCGAGCAGTTCTTC | CASSLDVKPEQFF
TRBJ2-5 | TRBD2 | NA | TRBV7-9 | TGTGCCAGCAGCTTGGGACTACCGGGGACCCAGTACTTC | CASSLGLPGTQYF
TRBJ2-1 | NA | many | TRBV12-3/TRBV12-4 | TGTGCCAGCAGCACCACCGGGCGCCTCAATGAGCAGTTCTTC | CASSTTGRLNEQFF
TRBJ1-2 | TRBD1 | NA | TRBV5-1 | TGCGCCAGCAGACACGAATACGAGGGACAGGGAATCCCTCCCCTAGGCTACACCTTC | CASRHEYEGQGIPPLGYTF
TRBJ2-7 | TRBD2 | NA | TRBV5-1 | TGCGCCAGCAGCTTCTATGCGGGAGTGGGCTACGAGCAGTACTTC | CASSFYAGVGYEQYF